The 12 T cell receptor beta chains in this list originate from one sample, sequenced in a study of vaccination and CD4 T cells after COVID-19. Treatment denoted: approximately 9-day PBMC culture with coronavirus spike peptide pools or control peptides (ViraFEST assay). Antigens of these TCRs are unknown. Cultured CD4+ T cell DNA underwent sequencing with the Oncomine TCR Beta short-read assay. TCRdb analysed the PCR reads with MiXCR anew, one entry per CDR3 protein. Among roughly 20,000 distinct CDR3 sequences listed, around 44% were seen once. The specimen comprised CD4+ T cells from blood, cultured in vitro, sampled after SARS-CoV-2 vaccination. The receptors here all came from a human donor who had recovered from COVID-19.

The V gene is TRBV10-1, the J gene TRBJ1-2; D is ambiguous. This CDR3 spans 12 amino acids. V lost 3 bases and J lost 3, with 5 bases in between. The germline CDR1 and CDR2 sequences are WNHNN and SYGVQD (reference sequence). CDR3 region: CASSDTDYGYTF. CDR3 nucleotide sequence: TGCGCCAGCAGTGACACGGACTATGGCTACACCTTC.

This sequence joins TRBV20-1 and TRBJ1-1; the D gene is possibly TRBD1 (5 bases). The V gene's germline CDR1 is DFQATT and CDR2 SNEGSKA (reference sequence). The CDR3 has 14 residues. The V and J ends lost 3 bases and 1 base respectively, with 12 bases between them. The CDR3 DNA reads TGCAGTGCTAGCAGGGCTGGAGAGAACACTGAAGCTTTCTTT. Protein: CSASRAGENTEAFF.

The V call is TRBV2, the J call TRBJ2-1; 12 bases line up with TRBD2. The CDR3 is 18 amino acids. V was clipped by 3 bases and J by 4 bases; unmatched bases: 10. The germline CDR1 and CDR2 sequences are SNHLY and FYNNEI. The CDR3 is CASSDNLAGGPVYNEQFF. The CDR3 region has the DNA TGTGCCAGCAGTGATAATCTAGCGGGAGGGCCCGTTTACAATGAGCAGTTCTTC.

The V gene is TRBV19, the J gene TRBJ1-6; D ambiguous. Germline V gene lookup returns CDR1 LNHDA and CDR2 SQIVND (reference sequence). CDR3 length: 14 amino acids. The CDR3, as DNA: TGTGCTACTTCCAGGACGGCCGATAATTCACCCCTCCACTTT. It translates to CATSRTADNSPLHF.

This clonotype turned up a few times. The CDR3: CASTLNELGNEQFF. The CDR3 bases are TGTGCCAGCACCCTTAACGAGCTAGGGAATGAGCAGTTCTTC. The chain employs TRBV27 and TRBJ2-1, with unresolved D. The V end was cut by 7 bases, the J end by 7 bases, with 17 bases between. The CDR3 spans 14 residues. CDR1 is MNHEY and CDR2 is SMNVEV in the germline V gene (reference sequence).

The rearrangement uses TRBV7-2 and TRBJ2-3, with D perhaps TRBD2 (6 bases). The CDR3 contains 16 residues. Germline V gene sequence: CDR1 SGHTA, CDR2 FQGNSA. With 1 base removed from V and 1 base from J, the gap between germline ends came to 12 bases. The CDR3 loop is CASSLGMWGGTDTQYF. In DNA form, the CDR3 reads TGTGCCAGCAGCTTAGGCATGTGGGGGGGCACAGATACGCAGTATTTT.

This chain uses TRBV10-3 with TRBJ2-2; possible D gene TRBD1, 6 bases. Germline values: CDR1 ENHRY, CDR2 SYGVKD. This CDR3 is 14 amino acids long. V dropped 6 bases and J dropped 0 bases, with 8 bases sitting between them. The DNA for the CDR3 is TGTGCCATCAGCGGGACAACGAACACCGGGGAGCTGTTTTTT. This sequence encodes CAISGTTNTGELFF.

J is TRBJ2-7 and V is TRBV28; 7 bases map to TRBD2. The V gene end was trimmed by 5 bases and the J gene end by 4 bases; junction bases not matched to a gene: 8. This CDR3 has 14 amino acids. Germline values: CDR1 MDHEN, CDR2 SYDVKM. CDR3 sequence: CASSDSGLRYEQYF. The CDR3 coding sequence is TGTGCCAGCAGTGATAGCGGGCTACGTTACGAGCAGTACTTC. The whole variable domain, remainder taken from reference TRBV28 and TRBJ2-7, is DVKVTQSSRYLVKRTGEKVFLECVQDMDHENMFWYRQDPGLGLRLIYFSYDVKMKEKGDIPEGYSVSREKKERFSLILESASTNQTSMYLCASSDSGLRYEQYFGPGTRLTVT.

This clonotype has only a few counts. The rearrangement uses TRBV18 and TRBJ2-3; 8 bases align to TRBD1. The CDR3 runs to 13 residues. Germline assignment: CDR1 KGHSH and CDR2 LQKENI. V shed 6 bases and J 4 bases; nucleotides not matched to a gene: 3. CDR3 residues: CASSFRGPDTQYF. The CDR3 DNA is TGTGCCAGCTCGTTCAGGGGGCCAGATACGCAGTATTTT.

The rearrangement uses TRBV10-2 and TRBJ1-6, with TRBD1 matching over 8 bases. Unmatched junction bases numbered 3, after V lost 3 bases and J lost 5 bases. This CDR3 has 15 amino acids. The germline V gene has CDR1 WSHSY and CDR2 SAAADI. Here the CDR3 reads CASSDLDRDNSPLHF. The CDR3 DNA reads as TGCGCCAGCAGTGACCTGGACAGGGATAATTCACCCCTCCACTTT.

This chain joins TRBV19 and TRBJ2-2; 8 bases match TRBD2. Germline V lookup: CDR1 LNHDA, CDR2 SQIVND (reference sequence). The V segment lost 7 bases and the J segment 0 bases; nucleotides outside the gene matches: 4. The CDR3 loop spans 15 amino acids. CDR3 nucleotide sequence: TGTGCCAGTATTCCTAGCGGGCCGAACACCGGGGAGCTGTTTTTT. This translates into CASIPSGPNTGELFF.

The table lists this clonotype with a count of one. The chain employs TRBV7-9 and TRBJ1-1, with a tentative D call TRBD1 (5 bases). CDR1 and CDR2 from the germline V gene are SEHNR and FQNEAQ (reference sequence). CDR3 length: 16 amino acids. Trimming took 1 base from V and 4 from J, leaving 16 bases between them. In DNA form, the CDR3 reads TGTGCCAGCAGCTTAGGAGGTTCAGGGTCTGGCACTGAAGCTTTCTTT. It encodes CASSLGGSGSGTEAFF.